Shown below are 28 T cell receptor beta chains from a single sample sequenced in a study of T cell repertoires in cytomegalovirus infection. Their antigens are not known. TCRdb used MiXCR to reprocess the reads, holding one entry per CDR3 protein. The table records roughly 160,000 distinct CDR3 sequences, about 20% of them present only once. The sequencing used CD8+ T cells from cultured PBMCs, collected from culture after CMV antigen stimulation. The receptors here all came from a human donor in good health (CMV status not recorded). Some clones in this sample may be carry-over from other donors' samples.

The rearrangement joins TRBV28 to TRBJ2-7; 8 nucleotides line up with TRBD1. Per germline, CDR1 MDHEN and CDR2 SYDVKM. The CDR3 covers 18 residues. Trimming removed 2 bases from V and 4 bases from J; junction bases left unmatched: 16. The CDR3 DNA is TGTGCCAGCAGTTTAGGCCCCCGAGGGGGACAGGTCGGATACGAGCAGTACTTC. It yields the protein CASSLGPRGGQVGYEQYF.

This clonotype was seen a handful of times. The rearrangement links TRBV27 to TRBJ2-1, with TRBD1 matching over 9 bases. The CDR3 extends over 14 amino acids. V dropped 3 bases and J dropped 12; count of bases not matched to a gene: 9. The germline gives CDR1 MNHEY, CDR2 SMNVEV (reference sequence). The DNA of the CDR3 is TGTGCCAGCAGTTTTGGTACAGGGGGCAGGGGGCAGTTCTTC. Translated: CASSFGTGGRGQFF.

The V gene is TRBV7-8, the J gene TRBJ2-7, with 9 bases lining up with TRBD2. Looked up from germline, CDR1 is SGHVS and CDR2 is FQNEAQ. The ends lost 4 bases at V and 5 bases at J; junction bases unmatched: 9. This CDR3 has 15 amino acids. CDR3 in amino acids: CASSWTSGGPDEQYF. CDR3 DNA: TGTGCCAGCAGCTGGACCAGCGGGGGGCCCGACGAGCAGTACTTC.

This clonotype was observed a handful of times. This chain connects TRBV7-2 to TRBJ1-5; D not resolved. Germline V gene lookup returns CDR1 SGHTA and CDR2 FQGNSA. With 1 base removed from V and 0 bases from J, the gap between germline ends came to 7 bases. The CDR3 contains 15 residues. CDR3 DNA: TGTGCCAGCAGCTTAGGCAGGATTAGCAATCAGCCCCAGCATTTT. It codes for CASSLGRISNQPQHF.

The chain carries TRBV2 and TRBJ2-5; 11 bases align to TRBD2. This CDR3 spans 14 amino acids. J was trimmed by 2 bases and V by 7 bases; bases with no gene match: 3. Germline V gives CDR1 SNHLY, CDR2 FYNNEI. The CDR3 here is CASTPSGGQETQYF. For the CDR3, the DNA is TGTGCCAGCACCCCTAGCGGGGGGCAAGAGACCCAGTACTTC.

V and J are TRBV5-1 and TRBJ2-7; the D gene could be TRBD1 or TRBD2 (5 bases each). Germline V gives CDR1 SGHRS, CDR2 YFSETQ. This CDR3 has 13 residues. Trimming stripped 0 bases from V and 7 bases from J, with 11 bases between. The CDR3 is CASSLGGSGEQYF. The CDR3 DNA is TGCGCCAGCAGCTTGGGGGGGTCGGGGGAGCAGTACTTC.

The sample holds a few counts of this clonotype. The J gene is TRBJ1-2, the V gene TRBV7-4; D call uncertain. This CDR3 is 12 amino acids long. Trimming took 6 bases from V and 3 from J, leaving 8 bases between them. Germline V gives CDR1 SGHVT, CDR2 SQSDAQ. The CDR3 nucleotides are TGTGCCAGCAGTGGACGCCACTATGGCTACACCTTC. Protein product: CASSGRHYGYTF.

This chain links TRBV6-2 or TRBV6-3 with TRBJ2-1, with 9 bases identical to TRBD2. Germline CDR1 MNHEY, CDR2 SVGEGT. This CDR3 spans 15 amino acids. Losses at the gene ends were 8 bases for V and 6 bases for J; bases not matched to a gene: 11. The CDR3 region has the DNA TGTGCCAGCTGGGCCCCGACTAGCGGCCTCAATGAGCAGTTCTTC. Residues: CASWAPTSGLNEQFF.

This clonotype occurred many times. V is TRBV7-2 and J is TRBJ1-1; D call uncertain. The CDR3 loop spans 15 amino acids. Germline CDR1 is SGHTA and CDR2 is FQGNSA. Trimming stripped 1 base from V and 0 bases from J, with 9 bases between. The CDR3 sequence: CASSLGPALNTEAFF. CDR3 coding DNA: TGTGCCAGCAGCTTAGGGCCAGCCTTGAACACTGAAGCTTTCTTT. Full variable domain (remainder filled in from reference TRBV7-2 and TRBJ1-1): GAGVSQSPSNKVTEKGKDVELRCDPISGHTALYWYRQSLGQGLEFLIYFQGNSAPDKSGLPSDRFSAERTGGSVSTLTIQRTQQEDSAVYLCASSLGPALNTEAFFGQGTRLTVV.

The chain is built from TRBV5-5 and TRBJ1-1; 8 bases are shared with TRBD1. Germline V CDR1 and CDR2: SGHKS, YYEKEE (reference sequence). V lost 4 bases and J lost 5; bases outside the gene matches: 10. CDR3 length: 15 amino acids. CDR3 loop: CASSQWEQGVTEAFF. CDR3 DNA sequence: TGTGCCAGCAGCCAGTGGGAACAGGGGGTTACTGAAGCTTTCTTT. The whole variable domain, filled in from reference TRBV5-5 and TRBJ1-1, reads DAGVTQSPTHLIKTRGQQVTLRCSPISGHKSVSWYQQVLGQGPQFIFQYYEKEERGRGNFPDRFSARQFPNYSSELNVNALLLGDSALYLCASSQWEQGVTEAFFGQGTRLTVV.

This clonotype occurred a few times. The chain couples TRBV4-3 to TRBJ2-1; D unresolved. The CDR3 loop spans 16 amino acids. The V end lost 1 base, the J end lost 0 bases, and 10 bases lay between the germline ends. Germline assignment: CDR1 LGHNA and CDR2 YSLEER. In DNA form, the CDR3 reads TGCGCCAGCAGCCAAGTTCTCGGAAGCTCCTACAATGAGCAGTTCTTC. Translation gives CASSQVLGSSYNEQFF.

V gene TRBV4-1 combines with J gene TRBJ2-7, with a weak D call TRBD2 (6 bases). Trimming took off 1 base at V and 2 bases at J, with 12 bases between the two ends. The CDR3 loop spans 15 amino acids. Per germline, CDR1 MGHRA and CDR2 YSYEKL. This chain's CDR3 is CASSQAPGGTYEQYF. The CDR3 DNA reads TGCGCCAGCAGCCAAGCCCCCGGGGGTACCTACGAGCAGTACTTC.

The gene calls are TRBV29-1 and TRBJ1-2, with D uncertain. In germline, CDR1 is SQVTM, CDR2 ANQGSEA. The CDR3 has 14 amino acids. Trimming cost V 2 bases and J 0 bases, with 10 bases left between them. The CDR3 loop is CSVETELSNYGYTF. DNA of the CDR3: TGCAGCGTTGAAACAGAACTTTCTAACTATGGCTACACCTTC.

This clonotype appeared many times. The V call is TRBV10-3, the J call TRBJ1-3; D remains unclear. V lost 11 bases, J lost 0 bases, and 14 bases lay in between. This CDR3 spans 14 amino acids. Looked up from germline, CDR1 is ENHRY and CDR2 is SYGVKD. The CDR3 loop reads CAAAAGSSGNTIYF. As DNA, the CDR3 is TGTGCCGCCGCAGCGGGGTCCTCTGGAAACACCATATATTTT.

The rearrangement joins TRBV6-5 to TRBJ2-3, with D tentatively TRBD1 or TRBD2 (5 bases each). Trimming left V 2 bases short and J 3 bases short, with 12 bases between. This CDR3 contains 15 residues. Germline V gene data show CDR1 as MNHEY and CDR2 as SVGAGI. The CDR3 nucleotides are TGTGCCAGCAGTTACGGGACCGAGGGGACAGATACGCAGTATTTT. Its translation is CASSYGTEGTDTQYF.

The chain carries TRBV6-5 and TRBJ1-5, with 8 bases matching TRBD1. J gave up 6 bases and V 6 bases, and 4 bases lay outside the gene matches. This CDR3 is 13 amino acids long. Looked up from germline, CDR1 is MNHEY and CDR2 is SVGAGI. The DNA for the CDR3 is TGTGCCAGCAGAACAGGGGGTGGTCAGCCCCAGCATTTT. It translates to CASRTGGGQPQHF.

The chain is built from TRBV4-2 and TRBJ2-1; possibly TRBD1 or TRBD2 for D (5 bases each). The germline V gene encodes CDR1 LGHNA and CDR2 YNFKEQ. Trimming left V 5 bases short and J 7 bases short, with 21 bases between. This CDR3 has 16 amino acids. In nucleotides, the CDR3 is TGTGCCAGCAGCGGGTCCTTGGGGGAGAGAGGTAATGAGCAGTTCTTC. Translated, it gives CASSGSLGERGNEQFF.

The chain carries TRBV7-9 and TRBJ2-7, with TRBD1 matching 8 bases. V shed 5 bases, J shed 6 bases, and the junction held 3 bases outside the gene matches. CDR3 length: 12 residues. Germline V gene sequence: CDR1 SEHNR, CDR2 FQNEAQ (reference sequence). In nucleotides, the CDR3 is TGTGCCAGCAGCCGGACAGGGCTCGAGCAGTACTTC. It is translated as CASSRTGLEQYF.

The J gene is TRBJ1-5, the V gene TRBV11-2; D unclear. The CDR3 consists of 15 residues. V lost 0 bases to trimming and J lost 7 bases, with 13 bases between them. CDR1 is SGHAT and CDR2 is FQNNGV in the germline V gene. CDR3 residues: CASSLDRWVGQPQHF. CDR3 coding DNA: TGTGCCAGCAGCTTAGATCGGTGGGTCGGGCAGCCCCAGCATTTT. The entire variable domain, with the rest obtained from reference TRBV11-2 and TRBJ1-5, is as follows: EAGVAQSPRYKIIEKRQSVAFWCNPISGHATLYWYQQILGQGPKLLIQFQNNGVVDDSQLPKDRFSAERLKGVDSTLKIQPAKLEDSAVYLCASSLDRWVGQPQHFGDGTRLSIL.

The chain recombines TRBV2 with TRBJ2-1; no clear D gene. Trimming stripped 0 bases from V and 6 bases from J, with 6 bases between. The CDR3 runs 13 residues. Germline assignment: CDR1 SNHLY and CDR2 FYNNEI. The CDR3, as DNA: TGTGCCAGCAGTGAAGCGTATCGCAATGAGCAGTTCTTC. It translates to CASSEAYRNEQFF.

The gene calls are TRBV7-9 and TRBJ2-6; 10 positions match TRBD1. This CDR3 contains 20 residues. The germline V gene encodes CDR1 SEHNR and CDR2 FQNEAQ (reference sequence). V shed 5 bases, J shed 3 bases, and the junction held 16 bases outside the gene matches. CDR3 protein: CASSSVVMGQGYDGANVLTF. The DNA for the CDR3 is TGTGCCAGCAGCAGTGTGGTTATGGGACAGGGGTACGATGGGGCCAACGTCCTGACTTTC.

This chain connects TRBV7-6 to TRBJ2-2; D is perhaps TRBD2 (6 bases). Germline assignment: CDR1 SGHVS and CDR2 FNYEAQ. This CDR3 has 17 amino acids. The V gene lost 4 bases and the J gene lost 1 base, with 16 bases spanning the gap. In DNA, the CDR3 is TGTGCCAGCAGCTCTTGGGAGGTAGCCTTGAACACCGGGGAGCTGTTTTTT. Its translation: CASSSWEVALNTGELFF.

This clonotype was seen only once. This sequence joins TRBV7-6 and TRBJ1-2; tentatively, D is TRBD1 (5 bases). The CDR3 is 15 residues long. Germline CDR1 reads SGHVS; CDR2 reads FNYEAQ. With 5 bases removed from V and 4 bases from J, the gap between germline ends came to 17 bases. The DNA of the CDR3 is TGTGCCAGCAGCCCCCTCCAGGGAGTAAGCTATGGCTACACCTTC. Encoded protein: CASSPLQGVSYGYTF. Drawing the rest from reference TRBV7-6 and TRBJ1-2, the complete variable domain is GAGVSQSPRYKVTKRGQDVALRCDPISGHVSLYWYRQALGQGPEFLTYFNYEAQQDKSGLPNDRFSAERPEGSISTLTIQRTEQRDSAMYRCASSPLQGVSYGYTFGSGTRLTVV.

A few counts support this clonotype. J is TRBJ2-1 and V is TRBV19, with 9 bases fitting TRBD2. This CDR3 has 17 residues. V gave up 6 bases and J gave up 0 bases; unmatched junction bases: 9. Germline CDR1 is LNHDA and CDR2 is SQIVND (reference sequence). Here the CDR3 DNA reads TGTGCCAGTAGATTAGCGGGGGCTCCCGTCTCCTACAATGAGCAGTTCTTC. This codes for CASRLAGAPVSYNEQFF.

The chain carries TRBV7-6 and TRBJ2-7, with D uncertain. The germline V gene has CDR1 SGHVS and CDR2 FNYEAQ. The CDR3 spans 15 residues. The V gene lost 0 bases and the J gene lost 2 bases, with 11 bases spanning the gap. The CDR3 DNA sequence: TGTGCCAGCAGCTTAGCCCCACGGATTCCCTACGAGCAGTACTTC. Translation: CASSLAPRIPYEQYF.

The rearrangement uses TRBV12-3 or TRBV12-4 and TRBJ2-2; the D gene is possibly TRBD2 (6 bases). CDR3 size: 16 residues. The V and J ends lost 7 bases and 4 bases respectively, with 19 bases between them. The CDR3 spells CASTPGVAAVTGELFF. CDR3 bases: TGTGCCAGCACCCCTGGGGTAGCGGCCGTCACCGGGGAGCTGTTTTTT.

The chain couples TRBV6-2 or TRBV6-3 to TRBJ2-1; D possibly corresponds to TRBD2 (5 bases). This CDR3 region has 14 residues. CDR1 MNHEY and CDR2 SVGEGT come from the germline V gene. V was shortened by 3 bases and J by 5 bases, with 11 bases between the two germline ends. CDR3: CASSYSSLHNEQFF. The CDR3 bases are TGTGCCAGCAGTTATTCTAGCCTTCACAATGAGCAGTTCTTC.

The table lists this clonotype with a few counts. The chain joins TRBV7-9 to TRBJ2-7; the match to TRBD1 covers 8 bases. Germline assignment: CDR1 SEHNR and CDR2 FQNEAQ (reference sequence). There are 15 residues in the CDR3. Trimming at V came to 5 bases and at J to 0 bases, leaving 6 bases not matched to a gene. The CDR3: CASSARQGSSYEQYF. The DNA of the CDR3 is TGTGCCAGCAGCGCCAGACAGGGGAGCTCCTACGAGCAGTACTTC.